This T cell receptor beta chain was profiled in a study of control samples from healthy donors and cancer patients. Germline-derived CDR1 and CDR2 are SGHRS and YFSETQ. CDR3 length: 14 amino acids. Trimming took 4 bases from V and 8 from J; bases not matched to a gene: 5. Data came from immunoSEQ multiplex PCR; TCRdb stores just in-frame clones and leaves some out. There are more than 150,000 clones in the sample; over 85% occur only once, and approximately 2.5% lies in the top ten. The V call is TRBV5-1, the J call TRBJ1-6; TRBD1 aligns across 8 bases. Sequencing was carried out using blood. The receptor's source is a man between 50 and 59 years old in good health. The CDR3 coding sequence is TGCGCCAGCAGCGCTGACAGGGGATATTCACCCCTCCACTTT. It is translated as CASSADRGYSPLHF.